The 19 T cell receptor beta chains below come from one sample, sequenced in a study of graft-versus-host responses after intestinal transplantation. Only in-frame clones appear in the TCRdb table, and some are missing; sequencing was by immunoSEQ multiplex PCR. The sample consists of 35,000 to 45,000 clones, 85% to 95% of them appearing once. These receptors' antigens are unknown. The sequences come from unstimulated CD8+ T cells sorted from spleen or lymph node cells, collected before transplant. These receptors all stem from a human donor who was the organ donor for an intestinal transplant.

In its sample, this clone was seen once. This rearrangement joins TRBV30 to TRBJ1-3, with D possibly being TRBD1 (5 bases). The CDR3 sequence is 12 residues long. Germline V gene lookup returns CDR1 GTSNPN and CDR2 SVGIG (reference sequence). Trimming took 5 bases from V and 0 from J, leaving 5 bases between them. The CDR3 DNA sequence: TGTGCCTGGGACAGCTCTGGAAACACCATATATTTT. The encoded protein is CAWDSSGNTIYF. Using reference TRBV30 and TRBJ1-3 for the parts outside the CDR3, the full variable domain is SQTIHQWPATLVQPVGSPLSLECTVEGTSNPNLYWYRQAAGRGLQLLFYSVGIGQISSEVPQNLSASRPQDRQFILSSKKLLLSDSGFYLCAWDSSGNTIYFGEGSWLTVV.

The genes are TRBV5-1 and TRBJ2-1; D remains unclear. The germline V gene has CDR1 SGHRS and CDR2 YFSETQ. The length of the CDR3 is 15 residues. V lost 4 bases and J 0 bases, leaving 11 bases between the germline ends. The CDR3 loop is CASSITKNSYNEQFF. As DNA, the CDR3 is TGCGCCAGCAGCATAACTAAAAACTCCTACAATGAGCAGTTCTTC. The whole variable domain, filled in from reference TRBV5-1 and TRBJ2-1, reads KAGVTQTPRYLIKTRGQQVTLSCSPISGHRSVSWYQQTPGQGLQFLFEYFSETQRNKGNFPGRFSGRQFSNSRSEMNVSTLELGDSALYLCASSITKNSYNEQFFGPGTRLTVL.

The gene calls are TRBV4-3 and TRBJ2-1, with 7 nucleotides matching TRBD2. From germline, CDR1 is LGHNA and CDR2 YSLEER. The CDR3 totals 14 residues. J was trimmed by 6 bases and V by 4 bases; bases with no gene match: 6. The CDR3 nucleotides are TGCGCCAGCAGCCCTCGGACTAGGACCAATGAGCAGTTCTTC. Its protein is CASSPRTRTNEQFF.

This chain links TRBV6-5 with TRBJ2-7; TRBD1 aligns across 9 bases. The CDR3 covers 15 residues. The V segment lost 6 bases and the J segment 2 bases; nucleotides outside the gene matches: 8. CDR1 and CDR2 from the germline V gene are MNHEY and SVGAGI. As DNA, the CDR3 is TGTGCCAGCAGCCAGGCCACAGGGGGCCCCTACGAGCAGTACTTC. This sequence encodes CASSQATGGPYEQYF.

The chain is built from TRBV7-3 and TRBJ2-1; D may be TRBD2 (5 bases). The V gene's germline CDR1 is SGHTA and CDR2 FQGTGA. The length of the CDR3 is 16 residues. V was clipped by 2 bases and J by 0 bases, with 11 bases between them. For the CDR3, the DNA is TGTGCCAGCAGCTTATTTCTAGGGAGCTCCTACAATGAGCAGTTCTTC. Its translation is CASSLFLGSSYNEQFF.

The chain couples TRBV18 to TRBJ1-5; D is ambiguous. The CDR3 is made up of 17 amino acids. Trimming removed 2 bases at V and 0 bases at J, with 14 bases between. Germline CDR1 is KGHSH and CDR2 is LQKENI. The CDR3 DNA is TGTGCCAGCTCACCATCCGCTGGCAGATATAGCAATCAGCCCCAGCATTTT. This codes for CASSPSAGRYSNQPQHF.

This CDR3 is CASSQGTGFTNEQFF. CDR3 DNA: TGCGCCAGCAGCCAAGGGACAGGGTTTACCAATGAGCAGTTCTTC. The rearrangement links TRBV4-3 to TRBJ2-1; the match to TRBD1 covers 8 bases. The CDR3 extends over 15 amino acids. The ends lost 1 base at V and 6 bases at J; junction bases unmatched: 5. Germline-derived CDR1 and CDR2 are LGHNA and YSLEER.

The rearrangement joins TRBV18 to TRBJ2-7; D not certain. V lost 5 bases and J 3 bases, leaving 11 bases between the germline ends. The CDR3 loop spans 13 amino acids. Per germline, CDR1 KGHSH and CDR2 LQKENI. CDR3 region: CASSFLPLYEQYF. The CDR3 DNA follows: TGTGCCAGCTCATTCTTGCCCCTCTACGAGCAGTACTTC.

The chain joins TRBV13 to TRBJ2-1; D is possibly TRBD2 (5 bases). From germline, CDR1 is PRHDT and CDR2 FYEKMQ (reference sequence). The germline V and J ends were trimmed by 3 bases and 0 bases, with 15 bases remaining between them. CDR3 length: 17 residues. CDR3 loop: CASSLAKDYNSYNEQFF. The CDR3 nucleotides read TGTGCCAGCAGCTTGGCTAAAGACTACAACTCCTACAATGAGCAGTTCTTC.

The chain has TRBV6-4 and TRBJ2-7; TRBD2 agrees at 11 bases. This CDR3 region has 14 residues. The ends lost 5 bases at V and 3 bases at J; junction bases unmatched: 3. Germline V gene lookup returns CDR1 MRHNA and CDR2 SNTAGT. The chain's CDR3 is CASSLLAGVYEQYF. CDR3 nucleotide sequence: TGTGCCAGCAGTCTACTAGCGGGGGTCTACGAGCAGTACTTC.

J is TRBJ2-7 and V is TRBV4-1; TRBD1 matches 8 bases. The V and J ends lost 4 bases and 0 bases, in that order; junction bases with no gene match: 2. The CDR3 runs 14 residues. Germline V gives CDR1 MGHRA, CDR2 YSYEKL. CDR3: CASSLTGGSYEQYF. CDR3 DNA sequence: TGCGCCAGCAGCCTTACAGGGGGCTCCTACGAGCAGTACTTC.

The chain recombines TRBV10-3 with TRBJ1-4; 10 positions agree with TRBD1. The CDR3 is 16 amino acids. J gave up 8 bases and V 0 bases, and 6 bases lay outside the gene matches. Germline-derived CDR1 and CDR2 are ENHRY and SYGVKD. This CDR3 reads CAISESQGQGREKLFF. CDR3 in DNA: TGTGCCATCAGTGAGTCTCAGGGACAGGGGAGAGAAAAACTGTTTTTT.

This chain links TRBV23-1 with TRBJ1-2; 9 bases map to TRBD1. TRBV23-1 is an open reading frame, and its role is uncertain. The trim removed 0 bases at V and 1 base at J, leaving 21 bases unmatched. CDR3 length: 22 amino acids. In DNA form, the CDR3 reads TGCGCCAGCAGTCAATCCGCGCACAACCCGACAGGGGGAAAACTTGGTAACTATGGCTACACCTTC. Protein: CASSQSAHNPTGGKLGNYGYTF.

The chain employs TRBV4-3 and TRBJ2-1; 14 bases agree with TRBD2. Germline assignment: CDR1 LGHNA and CDR2 YSLEER. The CDR3 is 16 amino acids. The J segment lost 7 bases and the V segment lost 1 base, leaving 3 bases of the junction unmatched. This CDR3 is CASSQAGTSGGNEQFF. The CDR3 coding sequence is TGCGCCAGCAGCCAAGCCGGGACTAGCGGGGGTAATGAGCAGTTCTTC.

The rearrangement uses TRBV4-3 and TRBJ2-1; weak D call: TRBD2 (6 bases). Deletions cut 1 base from V and 7 bases from J, with 17 bases between. CDR3 length: 16 amino acids. Looked up from germline, CDR1 is LGHNA and CDR2 is YSLEER. CDR3 DNA sequence: TGCGCCAGCAGCCAAGTTCTAACAGATGGGAGGAATGAGCAGTTCTTC. This translates into CASSQVLTDGRNEQFF.

This chain uses TRBV11-2 with TRBJ2-1, with D possibly matching TRBD1 (6 bases). Trimming cost V 1 base and J 4 bases, with 20 bases left between them. The CDR3 consists of 18 residues. Germline V gives CDR1 SGHAT, CDR2 FQNNGV. As DNA, the CDR3 is TGTGCCAGCAGCTTAGTAAGCCCAACAGGGTACCAATACAATGAGCAGTTCTTC. Its protein is CASSLVSPTGYQYNEQFF.

Only one count was recorded for this clone. The CDR3 DNA reads as TGTGCTAGTGGTTTGGGGACCCCCACAACCGGGGAGCTGTTTTTT. Its translation: CASGLGTPTTGELFF. The chain carries TRBV12-5 and TRBJ2-2; D ambiguous. The CDR3 length is 15 residues. CDR1 is LGHNT, CDR2 FRNRAP, per germline. Trimming took off 1 base at V and 5 bases at J, with 11 bases between the two ends.

V is TRBV6-1 and J is TRBJ2-3; TRBD1 agrees at 9 bases. Germline CDR1 is MNHNS and CDR2 is SASEGT. Trimming at V came to 2 bases and at J to 4 bases, leaving 10 bases not matched to a gene. The CDR3 sequence is 17 residues long. CDR3 nucleotide sequence: TGTGCCAGCAGTGAACAGATTTGGGACAGGGTGGCAGATACGCAGTATTTT. This gives the protein CASSEQIWDRVADTQYF.

The rearrangement links TRBV2 to TRBJ1-5, with unresolved D. Germline V gene lookup returns CDR1 SNHLY and CDR2 FYNNEI. The V end lost 1 base, the J end lost 4 bases, and 5 bases lay between the germline ends. The CDR3 sequence is 13 residues long. The chain's CDR3 is CASSEGENQPQHF. The CDR3 nucleotides are TGTGCCAGCAGTGAAGGGGAAAATCAGCCCCAGCATTTT.